This is a list of T cell receptor beta chains from one sample in a study of blood T cell repertoires in COVID-19. The method was immunoSEQ multiplex PCR; TCRdb's version includes in-frame clones alone and lacks a portion of them. The profile shows 200,000 to 250,000 clones, around 82% of them singletons. The specimen sequenced was peripheral blood. These receptors all come from a human donor in a cohort sampled during active COVID-19. The CDR3 runs from the conserved cysteine through the conserved F or W. The D gene is left open where the match is weak. Rows may omit the clone size; those that give it use once, few, many or a size class.

J gene: TRBJ1-3
D gene: TRBD1
V gene: TRBV5-1
clone size: NA
CDR3 DNA: TGCGCCAGCAGCTTACAGGGGGCACGCTCTGGAAACACCATATATTTT
CDR3 protein: CASSLQGARSGNTIYF

J gene: TRBJ2-7
D gene: TRBD2
V gene: TRBV19
clone size: NA
CDR3 DNA: TGTGCCAGTTCGAGGCTAGCGGGGTCCTACGAGCAGTACTTC
CDR3 protein: CASSRLAGSYEQYF

J gene: TRBJ1-5
D gene: NA
V gene: TRBV6-5
clone size: once
CDR3 DNA: TGTGCCAGCAGTTACTCAAGGGGAATGGGCAATCAGCCCCAGCATTTT
CDR3 protein: CASSYSRGMGNQPQHF

J gene: TRBJ1-1
D gene: NA
V gene: TRBV27
clone size: NA
CDR3 DNA: TGTGCCAGCAAGAGGGTCATGAACACTGAAGCTTTCTTT
CDR3 protein: CASKRVMNTEAFF

J gene: TRBJ2-3
D gene: NA
V gene: TRBV5-1
clone size: NA
CDR3 DNA: TGCGCCAGCGCCTTTGGCCCAGGGAGGACAGATACGCAGTATTTT
CDR3 protein: CASAFGPGRTDTQYF

J gene: TRBJ2-7
D gene: TRBD2
V gene: TRBV28
clone size: NA
CDR3 DNA: TGTGCCAGCAGTCCTAGCGGGAGGGGGGGGTTCTGGCACGAGCAGTACTTC
CDR3 protein: CASSPSGRGGFWHEQYF

J gene: TRBJ2-2
D gene: TRBD1
V gene: TRBV3-1/TRBV3-2
clone size: NA
CDR3 DNA: TGTGCCAGCAGCCAAACAGGGGGAAACACCGGGGAGCTGTTTTTT
CDR3 protein: CASSQTGGNTGELFF

J gene: TRBJ2-5
D gene: TRBD1
V gene: TRBV11-3
clone size: NA
CDR3 DNA: TGTGCCAGCAGCCTCGGGACAGAAGAGACCCAGTACTTC
CDR3 protein: CASSLGTEETQYF

J gene: TRBJ2-5
D gene: TRBD2
V gene: TRBV5-1
clone size: NA
CDR3 DNA: TGCGCCAGCAGCTCGACTAGCGGGGCCCAAGAGACCCAGTACTTC
CDR3 protein: CASSSTSGAQETQYF

J gene: TRBJ2-2
D gene: TRBD1
V gene: TRBV12-5
clone size: NA
CDR3 DNA: TGTGCTAGTGGTTTGGCCGTGGACAGGGCGAACACCGGGGAGCTGTTTTTT
CDR3 protein: CASGLAVDRANTGELFF

J gene: TRBJ2-6
D gene: TRBD2
V gene: TRBV6-6
clone size: many
CDR3 DNA: TGTGCCAGCAGTCCCTTGGCTAGCGGGTTTTTCTCTGGGGCCAACGTCCTGACTTTC
CDR3 protein: CASSPLASGFFSGANVLTF

J gene: TRBJ2-3
D gene: NA
V gene: TRBV6-4
clone size: NA
CDR3 DNA: TGTGCCAGCAGTATAGGCGGGATGAGCACAGATACGCAGTATTTT
CDR3 protein: CASSIGGMSTDTQYF

J gene: TRBJ1-2
D gene: TRBD1
V gene: TRBV30
clone size: few
CDR3 DNA: TGTGCCTTATTCCGGGACAGGGGGCGGGACTATGGCTACACCTTC
CDR3 protein: CALFRDRGRDYGYTF

J gene: TRBJ2-2
D gene: TRBD1
V gene: TRBV4-1
clone size: NA
CDR3 DNA: TGCGCCAGCACCGGGACAGGGGTCACCGGGGAGCTGTTTTTT
CDR3 protein: CASTGTGVTGELFF

J gene: TRBJ1-2
D gene: TRBD1
V gene: TRBV27
clone size: NA
CDR3 DNA: TGTGCCAGCAGTGACCGGACAGGGAATTCACCCTATGGCTACACCTTC
CDR3 protein: CASSDRTGNSPYGYTF

J gene: TRBJ2-1
D gene: NA
V gene: TRBV5-6
clone size: NA
CDR3 DNA: TGTGCCAGCAGCCCATATGGGGCCTTCTACAATGAGCAGTTCTTC
CDR3 protein: CASSPYGAFYNEQFF

J gene: TRBJ1-1
D gene: NA
V gene: TRBV29-1
clone size: many
CDR3 DNA: TGCAGCGTTGAAGAGGGGGGGGACACTGAAGCTTTCTTT
CDR3 protein: CSVEEGGDTEAFF

J gene: TRBJ1-6
D gene: TRBD1
V gene: TRBV27
clone size: NA
CDR3 DNA: TGTGCCAGCAGTTTACGGGGACAGGTCGGATTGGCTTCACCCCTCCACTTT
CDR3 protein: CASSLRGQVGLASPLHF

J gene: TRBJ2-3
D gene: NA
V gene: TRBV5-1
clone size: once
CDR3 DNA: TGCGCCAGCAGCTTGGCGGGGGAGGATACGCAGTATTTT
CDR3 protein: CASSLAGEDTQYF

J gene: TRBJ2-3
D gene: NA
V gene: TRBV24-1
clone size: NA
CDR3 DNA: TGTGCCACCGAAGCTCTCACAGATACGCAGTATTTT
CDR3 protein: CATEALTDTQYF

J gene: TRBJ1-1
D gene: TRBD1
V gene: TRBV4-3
clone size: NA
CDR3 DNA: TGCGCCAGCAGCCAAGCCGGGACAGGGGTTCAAGCTTTCTTT
CDR3 protein: CASSQAGTGVQAFF

J gene: TRBJ2-7
D gene: NA
V gene: TRBV28
clone size: NA
CDR3 DNA: TGTGCCAGCAGGGGGGCAGGCGAGCAGTACTTC
CDR3 protein: CASRGAGEQYF

J gene: TRBJ2-7
D gene: NA
V gene: TRBV4-2
clone size: few
CDR3 DNA: TGTGCCAGCAGCCAAGATACTAGCATGGCGGAGTACTTC
CDR3 protein: CASSQDTSMAEYF

J gene: TRBJ1-1
D gene: TRBD1
V gene: TRBV5-5
clone size: NA
CDR3 DNA: TGTGCCAGCAGCTGGGGGGACAGCGCGAACACTGAAGCTTTCTTT
CDR3 protein: CASSWGDSANTEAFF

J gene: TRBJ1-5
D gene: TRBD1
V gene: TRBV6-5
clone size: NA
CDR3 DNA: TGTGCCAGTTGGACAGGGTGGGATCAGCCCCAGCATTTT
CDR3 protein: CASWTGWDQPQHF

J gene: TRBJ1-5
D gene: NA
V gene: TRBV23-1
clone size: NA
CDR3 DNA: TGCGCCAGCAGTCAATCATTGAGCCGCGGTCAGCCCCAGCATTTT
CDR3 protein: CASSQSLSRGQPQHF

J gene: TRBJ2-1
D gene: NA
V gene: TRBV7-9
clone size: NA
CDR3 DNA: TGTGCCAGCATCGGGGGAGCTTACAATGAGCAGTTCTTC
CDR3 protein: CASIGGAYNEQFF

J gene: TRBJ1-5
D gene: NA
V gene: TRBV19
clone size: NA
CDR3 DNA: TGTGCCAGTAGTGCCGGGTATAGCAATCAGCCCCAGCATTTT
CDR3 protein: CASSAGYSNQPQHF

J gene: TRBJ2-7
D gene: NA
V gene: TRBV19
clone size: few
CDR3 DNA: TGTGCCAGTAGTATTACTCCGGGAGAGACCTACGAGCAGTACTTC
CDR3 protein: CASSITPGETYEQYF

J gene: TRBJ1-4
D gene: NA
V gene: TRBV27
clone size: NA
CDR3 DNA: TGTGCCAGCAGTTCAGGGGTGGTAAATGAAAAACTGTTTTTT
CDR3 protein: CASSSGVVNEKLFF

J gene: TRBJ2-7
D gene: TRBD1
V gene: TRBV27
clone size: once
CDR3 DNA: TGTGCCAGCAGTTTATGGGACAGATCCTACGAGCAGTACTTC
CDR3 protein: CASSLWDRSYEQYF

J gene: TRBJ2-5
D gene: TRBD2
V gene: TRBV11-3
clone size: NA
CDR3 DNA: TGTGCCAGCAGCCGACAGGGACTAGCGGGAGAGACCCAGTACTTC
CDR3 protein: CASSRQGLAGETQYF

J gene: TRBJ1-6
D gene: TRBD1
V gene: TRBV5-1
clone size: NA
CDR3 DNA: TGCGCCAGCAGCCATGGACAGGGGGGTTCACCCCTCCACTTT
CDR3 protein: CASSHGQGGSPLHF

J gene: TRBJ2-1
D gene: NA
V gene: TRBV28
clone size: few
CDR3 DNA: TGTGCCAGCACTTCTCCTCTCACTCACAATGAGCAGTTCTTC
CDR3 protein: CASTSPLTHNEQFF

J gene: TRBJ2-2
D gene: NA
V gene: TRBV7-9
clone size: NA
CDR3 DNA: TGTGCCAGCAGCTTAGAATATTCCGGGGAGCTGTTTTTT
CDR3 protein: CASSLEYSGELFF